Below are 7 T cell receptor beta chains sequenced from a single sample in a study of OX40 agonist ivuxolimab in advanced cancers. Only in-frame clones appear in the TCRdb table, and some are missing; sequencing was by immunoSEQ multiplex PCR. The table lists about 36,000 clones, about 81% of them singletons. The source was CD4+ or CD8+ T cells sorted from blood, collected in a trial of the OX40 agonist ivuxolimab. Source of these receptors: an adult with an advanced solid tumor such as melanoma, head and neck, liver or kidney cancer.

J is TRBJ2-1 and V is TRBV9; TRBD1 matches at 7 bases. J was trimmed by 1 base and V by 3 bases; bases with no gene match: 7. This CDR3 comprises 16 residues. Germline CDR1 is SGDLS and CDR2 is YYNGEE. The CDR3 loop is CASSEGNRGSYNEQFF. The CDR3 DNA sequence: TGTGCCAGCAGCGAGGGGAACAGGGGTTCCTACAATGAGCAGTTCTTC.

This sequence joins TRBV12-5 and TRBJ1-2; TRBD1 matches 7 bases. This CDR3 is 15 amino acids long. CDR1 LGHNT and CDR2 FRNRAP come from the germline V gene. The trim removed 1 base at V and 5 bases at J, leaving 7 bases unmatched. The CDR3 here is CASGLEGSRGYGYTF. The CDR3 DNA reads TGTGCTAGTGGTTTGGAGGGATCCAGGGGGTATGGCTACACCTTC.

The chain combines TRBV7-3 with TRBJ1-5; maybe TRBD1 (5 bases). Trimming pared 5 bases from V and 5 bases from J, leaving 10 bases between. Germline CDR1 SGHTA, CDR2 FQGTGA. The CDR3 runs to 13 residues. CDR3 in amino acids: CASSHDRYQPQHF. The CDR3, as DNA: TGTGCCAGCAGCCATGACAGATATCAGCCCCAGCATTTT. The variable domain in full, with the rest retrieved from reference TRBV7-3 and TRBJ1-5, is GAGVSQTPSNKVTEKGKYVELRCDPISGHTALYWYRQSLGQGPEFLIYFQGTGAADDSGLPNDRFFAVRPEGSVSTLKIQRTERGDSAVYLCASSHDRYQPQHFGDGTRLSIL.

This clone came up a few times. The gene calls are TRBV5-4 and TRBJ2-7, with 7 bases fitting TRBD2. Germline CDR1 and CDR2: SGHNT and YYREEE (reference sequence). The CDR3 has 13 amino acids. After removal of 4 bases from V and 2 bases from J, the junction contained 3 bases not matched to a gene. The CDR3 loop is CASSEGGPYEQYF. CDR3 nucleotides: TGTGCCAGCAGCGAGGGAGGGCCCTACGAGCAGTACTTC.

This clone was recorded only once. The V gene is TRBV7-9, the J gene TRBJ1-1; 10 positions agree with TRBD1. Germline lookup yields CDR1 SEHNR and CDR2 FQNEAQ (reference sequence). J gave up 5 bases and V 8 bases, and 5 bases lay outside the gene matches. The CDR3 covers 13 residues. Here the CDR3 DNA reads TGTGCCAGCGGACAGGGGGTGAGAACTGAAGCTTTCTTT. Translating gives CASGQGVRTEAFF. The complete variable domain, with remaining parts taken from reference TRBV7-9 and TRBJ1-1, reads DTGVSQNPRHKITKRGQNVTFRCDPISEHNRLYWYRQTLGQGPEFLTYFQNEAQLEKSRLLSDRFSAERPKGSFSTLEIQRTEQGDSAMYLCASGQGVRTEAFFGQGTRLTVV.

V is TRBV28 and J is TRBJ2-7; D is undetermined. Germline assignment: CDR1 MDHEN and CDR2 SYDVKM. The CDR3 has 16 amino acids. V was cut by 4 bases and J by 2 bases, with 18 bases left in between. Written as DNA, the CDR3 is TGTGCCAGCAGTTCAGCCGGGCAGATCAATCCCTACGAGCAGTACTTC. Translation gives CASSSAGQINPYEQYF. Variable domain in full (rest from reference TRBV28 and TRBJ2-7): DVKVTQSSRYLVKRTGEKVFLECVQDMDHENMFWYRQDPGLGLRLIYFSYDVKMKEKGDIPEGYSVSREKKERFSLILESASTNQTSMYLCASSSAGQINPYEQYFGPGTRLTVT.

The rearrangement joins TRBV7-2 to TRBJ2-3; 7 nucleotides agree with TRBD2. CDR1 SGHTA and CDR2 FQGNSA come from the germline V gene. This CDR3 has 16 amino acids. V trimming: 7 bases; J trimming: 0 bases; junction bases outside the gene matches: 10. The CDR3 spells CASTGRAGTSTDTQYF. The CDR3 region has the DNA TGTGCCAGCACTGGAAGAGCGGGGACTAGCACAGATACGCAGTATTTT.